A single sample is the source of the 9 T cell receptor beta chains below, sequenced in a study of shared clonotypes between healthy human individuals (dated by TCRdb to 2020 to 2022). The method behind the library was the immunoSEQ multiplex PCR assay. This immuneACCESS table, as held by TCRdb, lists in-frame sequences with V and J called but not all clones. Of the missing ones, under half trace to an unresolved V gene in checked studies; the others have no known cause. This sample holds 2 million to 2.5 million clones; more than 90% were observed only once. The ten largest account for about 0.13% of the sample. The sequenced sample consisted of naive CD4+ T cells sorted from blood. The cell subset or site label, as the study defines it: CD45RA+ positively selected. All receptors come from a man younger than 30 in good health.

V is TRBV2 and J is TRBJ1-1, with unresolved D. The germline V gene encodes CDR1 SNHLY and CDR2 FYNNEI. V lost 0 bases to trimming and J lost 4 bases, with 9 bases between them. This CDR3 comprises 14 residues. Here the CDR3 DNA reads TGTGCCAGCAGTGAAGCGTTTGGGGTCACTGAAGCTTTCTTT. Its protein is CASSEAFGVTEAFF.

This sequence joins TRBV27 and TRBJ2-7; 7 bases are a match to TRBD1. This CDR3 region has 15 residues. With 4 bases clipped from V and 2 bases from J, the junction kept 8 bases outside the gene matches. The germline V gene has CDR1 MNHEY and CDR2 SMNVEV (reference sequence). Written as DNA, the CDR3 is TGTGCCAGCAGTTCTCCCGGGACAGTAACCTACGAGCAGTACTTC. Translation gives CASSSPGTVTYEQYF.

The chain recombines TRBV2 with TRBJ2-7; 10 bases align to TRBD2. The CDR3 is made up of 16 amino acids. With 6 bases clipped from V and 5 bases from J, the junction kept 13 bases outside the gene matches. The V gene's germline CDR1 is SNHLY and CDR2 FYNNEI. The CDR3 reads CASRESTSGIPHEQYF. The CDR3 DNA reads as TGTGCCAGCAGGGAGAGTACTAGCGGGATTCCCCACGAGCAGTACTTC.

The J gene is TRBJ2-1, the V gene TRBV5-1, with 15 bases identical to TRBD2. Germline CDR1 SGHRS, CDR2 YFSETQ. The V segment lost 3 bases and the J segment 9 bases; nucleotides outside the gene matches: 7. The CDR3 runs to 16 residues. CDR3 in amino acids: CASSWTSGRAKGEQFF. Here the CDR3 DNA reads TGCGCCAGCAGCTGGACTAGCGGGAGGGCCAAAGGTGAGCAGTTCTTC.

The chain combines TRBV5-4 with TRBJ2-1; D is unclear. The CDR3 totals 13 residues. Per the germline V gene, CDR1 is SGHNT and CDR2 is YYREEE (reference sequence). V shed 2 bases and J shed 7 bases, with 10 bases lying between them. DNA for the CDR3: TGTGCCAGCAGCTTCCCCGGAAATAATGAGCAGTTCTTC. It yields the protein CASSFPGNNEQFF.

The rearrangement joins TRBV19 to TRBJ2-1; TRBD2 agrees at 8 bases. This CDR3 has 16 residues. Losses at the gene ends were 0 bases for V and 10 bases for J; bases not matched to a gene: 11. Per the germline V gene, CDR1 is LNHDA and CDR2 is SQIVND (reference sequence). The CDR3, as DNA: TGTGCCAGTAGTATAGAGGCCGGGAGGGCCTTTGGGGAGCAGTTCTTC. Its protein product is CASSIEAGRAFGEQFF.

This rearrangement joins TRBV7-2 to TRBJ2-1, with D unclear. The CDR3 totals 17 residues. CDR1 and CDR2 (germline): SGHTA, FQGNSA. V was pared by 5 bases and J by 4 bases, with 21 bases between. CDR3 loop: CASSPRHSPMWYNEQFF. The DNA for the CDR3 is TGTGCCAGCAGCCCCCGACACTCTCCAATGTGGTACAATGAGCAGTTCTTC.

This clone was picked up one time. This same CDR3 is encoded by further DNA sequences in the sample. This chain joins TRBV5-4 and TRBJ1-2; D might be TRBD1 (6 bases). This CDR3 contains 13 residues. V lost 4 bases, J lost 5 bases, and 12 bases lay in between. Looked up from germline, CDR1 is SGHNT and CDR2 is YYREEE (reference sequence). CDR3 sequence: CASSPDSSYGYTF. Here the CDR3 DNA reads TGTGCCAGCAGCCCGGACAGTTCGTATGGCTACACCTTC.

As regards this clone: This CDR3 is also generated by other DNA sequences in the sample. V gene TRBV5-1 combines with J gene TRBJ2-7; the match to TRBD2 covers 12 bases. The germline gives CDR1 SGHRS, CDR2 YFSETQ. V shed 3 bases, J shed 4 bases, and the junction held 2 bases outside the gene matches. This CDR3 has 14 residues. This CDR3 reads CASSSSGGAYEQYF. The CDR3 DNA reads TGCGCCAGCAGCTCTAGCGGGGGGGCTTACGAGCAGTACTTC.